A single sample gave rise to the 8 T cell receptor beta chains below, sequenced in a study of OX40 agonist ivuxolimab in advanced cancers. Sequencing used immunoSEQ multiplex PCR; TCRdb keeps in-frame clones, though not all of them. The sample has about 69,000 clones; 70% to 90% are singletons. The sequenced sample was CD4+ or CD8+ T cells sorted from blood, obtained in a trial of the OX40 agonist ivuxolimab. These receptors were obtained from an adult with an advanced solid tumor such as melanoma, head and neck, liver or kidney cancer.

The chain combines TRBV2 with TRBJ2-2; the match to TRBD1 covers 7 bases. The trim removed 6 bases at V and 5 bases at J, leaving 6 bases unmatched. CDR3 length: 14 amino acids. Germline V gene lookup returns CDR1 SNHLY and CDR2 FYNNEI. The CDR3 reads CASRDRQGTGELFF. The CDR3 DNA follows: TGTGCCAGCAGGGATAGACAGGGAACCGGGGAGCTGTTTTTT.

V is TRBV5-1 and J is TRBJ1-4; no clear D gene. Between the trimmed V and J ends, which lost 4 bases and 5 bases, there was a span of 12 bases. CDR1 and CDR2 (germline): SGHRS, YFSETQ. This CDR3 is built from 14 residues. The CDR3 DNA follows: TGCGCCAGCAGCGAGTCGGAACCAAATGAAAAACTGTTTTTT. The encoded protein is CASSESEPNEKLFF.

The chain uses TRBV11-3 and TRBJ2-2; a weak D match, TRBD1 (6 bases). V was trimmed by 5 bases and J by 2 bases, leaving 12 bases between them. The CDR3 spans 15 residues. The germline gives CDR1 SGHNT, CDR2 YENEEA. DNA for the CDR3: TGTGCCAGCAGCACCTGGACAGATAACACCGGGGAGCTGTTTTTT. This gives the protein CASSTWTDNTGELFF.

This sequence joins TRBV7-2 and TRBJ1-1; 8 positions agree with TRBD1. Germline CDR1 and CDR2: SGHTA and FQGNSA. The CDR3 runs to 15 residues. V lost 4 bases and J lost 1; bases outside the gene matches: 5. The CDR3 region has the DNA TGTGCCAGCAGCTCACGGACAGGGAAGAACACTGAAGCTTTCTTT. Its translation: CASSSRTGKNTEAFF.

The V gene is TRBV9, the J gene TRBJ2-1; D is unclear. Germline values: CDR1 SGDLS, CDR2 YYNGEE. Trimming cost V 3 bases and J 1 base, with 8 bases left between them. The CDR3 runs to 14 residues. CDR3 nucleotides: TGTGCCAGCAGCGGAGATGTGTCCTACAATGAGCAGTTCTTC. As protein: CASSGDVSYNEQFF. The variable domain in full, with the rest retrieved from reference TRBV9 and TRBJ2-1, is DSGVTQTPKHLITATGQRVTLRCSPRSGDLSVYWYQQSLDQGLQFLIQYYNGEERAKGNILERFSAQQFPDLHSELNLSSLELGDSALYFCASSGDVSYNEQFFGPGTRLTVL.

The chain links TRBV7-9 to TRBJ1-1, with 9 bases fitting TRBD1. Germline V gene data show CDR1 as SEHNR and CDR2 as FQNEAQ (reference sequence). The CDR3 loop spans 13 amino acids. Trimming cost V 3 bases and J 6 bases; bases outside gene matches: 2. DNA for the CDR3: TGTGCCAGCAGCTTCACAGGGGGCGCTGAAGCTTTCTTT. It is translated as CASSFTGGAEAFF.

In the case of this clone: Its ends do not fully match the called genes, so a read error is possible. The chain links TRBV7-2 to TRBJ1-2; D is perhaps TRBD1 (5 bases). This CDR3 spans 16 amino acids. CDR1 is SGHTA, CDR2 FQGNSA, per germline. The CDR3 sequence is CASSLAGTGSLYGYTF. The CDR3 nucleotides are TGTGCCAGCAGTTTAGCCGGGACGGGGAGCCTTTATGGCTACACCTTC. Full variable domain (rest looked up from reference TRBV7-2 and TRBJ1-2): GAGVSQSPSNKVTEKGKDVELRCDPISGHTALYWYRQSLGQGLEFLIYFQGNSAPDKSGLPSDRFSAERTGGSVSTLTIQRTQQEDSAVYLCASSLAGTGSLYGYTFGSGTRLTVV.

The chain couples TRBV7-9 to TRBJ2-2; D perhaps matches TRBD2 (6 bases). The CDR3 extends over 17 amino acids. Germline V gene lookup returns CDR1 SEHNR and CDR2 FQNEAQ (reference sequence). V was trimmed by 5 bases and J by 7 bases, leaving 23 bases between them. CDR3 nucleotides: TGTGCCAGCAGCCAAGCCTCCCGGGACTGGACCCTCGGGGAGCTGTTTTTT. Residues: CASSQASRDWTLGELFF.